The 14 T cell receptor beta chains below were found in one sample sequenced in a study of shared clonotypes between healthy human individuals. Clones were sequenced by immunoSEQ multiplex PCR, and TCRdb holds only the in-frame ones, with some missing. The table includes a few million clones, 80% to 95% detected once. The specimen was naive CD4+ T cells from PBMCs. Subset given: CD45RA+ positively selected. These receptors were collected from a man aged 18 to 29 in good health. Some clones in this sample may be carry-over from other donors' samples.

CDR3 loop: CASSLPGPSKGNIQYF. The CDR3 DNA reads TGTGCCAGCAGTTTACCGGGACCCTCAAAGGGGAACATTCAGTACTTC. The rearrangement links TRBV28 to TRBJ2-4; D possibly matches TRBD1 or TRBD2 (5 bases each). V dropped 2 bases and J dropped 7 bases, with 18 bases sitting between them. The germline CDR1 and CDR2 sequences are MDHEN and SYDVKM. CDR3 length equals 16 residues. The full variable domain, completed using reference TRBV28 and TRBJ2-4, is DVKVTQSSRYLVKRTGEKVFLECVQDMDHENMFWYRQDPGLGLRLIYFSYDVKMKEKGDIPEGYSVSREKKERFSLILESASTNQTSMYLCASSLPGPSKGNIQYFGAGTRLSVL.

V gene TRBV5-1 combines with J gene TRBJ1-4, with TRBD1 matching over 8 bases. Trimming cost V 0 bases and J 7 bases; bases outside gene matches: 8. This CDR3 contains 16 residues. Germline V lookup: CDR1 SGHRS, CDR2 YFSETQ. The CDR3 DNA reads TGCGCCAGCAGCTTGGAGGGACAGGCCTTAATTGAAAAACTGTTTTTT. This encodes CASSLEGQALIEKLFF. Variable domain in full (rest from reference TRBV5-1 and TRBJ1-4): KAGVTQTPRYLIKTRGQQVTLSCSPISGHRSVSWYQQTPGQGLQFLFEYFSETQRNKGNFPGRFSGRQFSNSRSEMNVSTLELGDSALYLCASSLEGQALIEKLFFGSGTQLSVL.

The chain links TRBV2 to TRBJ2-7; 7 positions agree with TRBD2. V dropped 4 bases and J dropped 4; count of bases not matched to a gene: 7. Germline values: CDR1 SNHLY, CDR2 FYNNEI. This CDR3 contains 14 residues. The chain's CDR3 is CASSVGGRGYEQYF. As DNA, the CDR3 is TGTGCCAGCAGTGTGGGGGGGAGAGGGTACGAGCAGTACTTC.

A note on this clone: This sample also contains other DNA sequences that code for the same CDR3. The V and J genes are TRBV4-3 and TRBJ2-7; D gene ambiguous. The CDR3 covers 14 residues. Between the trimmed V and J ends, which lost 0 bases and 0 bases, there was a span of 6 bases. Germline V gene sequence: CDR1 LGHNA, CDR2 YSLEER. The CDR3: CASSQDPTSYEQYF. In nucleotides, the CDR3 is TGCGCCAGCAGCCAAGATCCTACCTCCTACGAGCAGTACTTC.

This sequence joins TRBV5-6 and TRBJ1-1, with D hard to call. V lost 0 bases, J lost 7 bases, and 13 bases lay in between. The CDR3 is 14 residues long. Germline V CDR1 and CDR2: SGHDT, YYEEEE. CDR3 sequence: CASSLGGQVVEAFF. DNA of the CDR3: TGTGCCAGCAGCTTGGGGGGTCAGGTAGTTGAAGCTTTCTTT. The full variable domain, rest sourced from reference TRBV5-6 and TRBJ1-1, is DAGVTQSPTHLIKTRGQQVTLRCSPKSGHDTVSWYQQALGQGPQFIFQYYEEEERQRGNFPDRFSGHQFPNYSSELNVNALLLGDSALYLCASSLGGQVVEAFFGQGTRLTVV.

The V gene is TRBV6-5, the J gene TRBJ2-3; D is ambiguous. The CDR3 loop spans 14 amino acids. The V gene lost 4 bases and the J gene lost 3 bases, with 11 bases spanning the gap. Germline loops: CDR1 MNHEY, CDR2 SVGAGI. DNA of the CDR3: TGTGCCAGCAGTTCCAGTACGACAACAGATACGCAGTATTTT. As protein: CASSSSTTTDTQYF.

The chain couples TRBV30 to TRBJ1-2; tentatively, D is TRBD1 (6 bases). This CDR3 is 15 amino acids long. V lost 2 bases, J lost 6 bases, and 19 bases lay in between. Germline assignment: CDR1 GTSNPN and CDR2 SVGIG (reference sequence). CDR3: CAWSRRRGGADGYTF. CDR3 in DNA: TGTGCCTGGAGTCGGCGACGGGGGGGCGCGGATGGCTACACCTTC.

The chain joins TRBV21-1 to TRBJ2-7; the listed D gene, TRBD2, was not tested against the DNA. TRBV21-1 counts as a pseudogene. The CDR3 totals 16 residues. DNA for the CDR3: TGTGCCAGCAGCAAAGACGGGGGGGCGAGGACCTACGAGCAGTACTTC. The encoded protein is CASSKDGGARTYEQYF.

This clone has only one observation. The V and J genes are TRBV19 and TRBJ2-5; 8 nucleotides line up with TRBD2. Germline-derived CDR1 and CDR2 are LNHDA and SQIVND (reference sequence). This CDR3 has 15 residues. V was clipped by 5 bases and J by 5 bases; unmatched bases: 10. In DNA, the CDR3 is TGTGCCAGTAGTCCTTCAGCGGGAGTCCGGGAGACCCAGTACTTC. The encoded protein is CASSPSAGVRETQYF.

The chain combines TRBV9 with TRBJ1-2; D is uncertain. From germline, CDR1 is SGDLS and CDR2 YYNGEE. The CDR3 length is 14 residues. With 0 bases removed from V and 0 bases from J, the gap between germline ends came to 6 bases. In DNA, the CDR3 is TGTGCCAGCAGCGTAGGACGAACTAACTATGGCTACACCTTC. This sequence encodes CASSVGRTNYGYTF.

V gene TRBV5-6 combines with J gene TRBJ1-3; D call uncertain. CDR1 is SGHDT and CDR2 is YYEEEE in the germline V gene. The V gene lost 4 bases and the J gene lost 0 bases, with 11 bases spanning the gap. The CDR3 is 15 amino acids. CDR3: CASSAARSSGNTIYF. The CDR3 nucleotides are TGTGCCAGCAGCGCCGCCCGGAGCTCTGGAAACACCATATATTTT.

This chain uses TRBV18 with TRBJ2-5, with 12 bases lining up with TRBD1. V lost 1 base to trimming and J lost 6 bases; unmatched junction nucleotides: 6. From germline, CDR1 is KGHSH and CDR2 LQKENI. The CDR3 covers 16 residues. CDR3 residues: CASSPLGTGGEQTQYF. CDR3 nucleotides: TGTGCCAGCTCACCACTCGGGACAGGGGGCGAGCAGACCCAGTACTTC.

The chain uses TRBV19 and TRBJ2-3, with 14 bases aligning to TRBD2. CDR1 is LNHDA, CDR2 SQIVND, per germline (reference sequence). The CDR3 is made up of 19 amino acids. V trimming: 2 bases; J trimming: 3 bases; junction bases outside the gene matches: 10. The CDR3 DNA sequence: TGTGCCAGTAGTATAAAACCCCCGAGGACTAGCGGGAGGACAGATACGCAGTATTTT. This translates into CASSIKPPRTSGRTDTQYF.

This chain links TRBV5-1 with TRBJ1-2; 7 bases are shared with TRBD1. The CDR3 runs to 15 residues. CDR1 and CDR2 from the germline V gene are SGHRS and YFSETQ. Trimming took 1 base from V and 7 from J; bases not matched to a gene: 10. The CDR3 protein is CASSLLEQGYTGYTF. The CDR3 DNA sequence: TGCGCCAGCAGCTTGTTGGAACAGGGGTACACTGGCTACACCTTC.